This T cell receptor beta chain was obtained from a study of Ad26.COV2.S vaccination and SARS-CoV-2 variants. Measured with immunoSEQ multiplex PCR; TCRdb has only the in-frame clones, and not every one. Of about 350,000 clones listed, roughly 90% are singletons. Overall study findings and caveats: Comparable non-spike TCR breadth was observed in vaccine and placebo recipients.

Treatment here: 15 to 20 received Ad26.COV2.S at low or high dose, single or two shots; roughly 5 received placebo; per-sample allocation not given. The study sampled participants on day 63 after the first vaccine or placebo injection. Trimming shortened V by 1 base and J by 6 bases, and 6 bases separated the two germline ends. The germline gives CDR1 SEHNR, CDR2 FQNEAQ (reference sequence). The CDR3 length is 12 residues. Details on this clone: The antigen remains undetermined.

This specimen consisted of peripheral blood, obtained in a trial of Ad26.COV2.S vaccine versus placebo. This chain connects TRBV7-9 to TRBJ1-1, with D unresolved. The clonotype originates from a person aged 18-65 years who received the Ad26.COV2.S COVID-19 vaccine or a placebo. DNA of the CDR3: TGTGCCAGCAGCTTAGAATTAGCTGAAGCTTTCTTT. Translation gives CASSLELAEAFF.